A single sample gave rise to the 16 T cell receptor beta chains below, sequenced in a study of cytomegalovirus exposure and HLA in healthy donors listed by TCRdb under 2017. The library was generated by the immunoSEQ multiplex PCR assay. For the multiplex PCR, a mixture combining 60 forward primers for TCR Vbeta segments and 13 reverse primers for TCR Jbeta segments was used. TCRdb limited this immuneACCESS table to in-frame rearrangements with V and J called. A share of clones is missing; checked studies link under half to unresolved V genes, and the rest is unexplained. Within this sample are 150,000 or so clones, with just under 80% of them counted one time only. The top ten clones comprise 1.3% of the sample. Material for sequencing was PBMCs. All receptors derive from a man younger than 45 in good health and CMV-seronegative.

The chain carries TRBV4-1 and TRBJ2-1, with 13 positions matching TRBD2. V shed 0 bases and J 9 bases; nucleotides not matched to a gene: 11. Germline assignment: CDR1 MGHRA and CDR2 YSYEKL. The length of the CDR3 is 18 residues. CDR3 bases: TGCGCCAGCAGCCAAGATGGCACCGGGACTAGCGGGATAATTGAGCAGTTCTTC. Amino acid sequence: CASSQDGTGTSGIIEQFF.

This clone was seen more than once but under ten times. The V gene is TRBV2, the J gene TRBJ1-5; 10 bases line up with TRBD1. Trimming removed 6 bases from V and 4 bases from J; junction bases left unmatched: 6. CDR3 length: 15 residues. CDR1 and CDR2 (germline): SNHLY, FYNNEI. CDR3 DNA: TGTGCCAGCAGGGGGGACAGGGGAGGAAATCAGCCCCAGCATTTT. Its protein is CASRGDRGGNQPQHF.

The rearrangement uses TRBV13 and TRBJ2-7; D is unclear. Deletions cut 7 bases from V and 3 bases from J, with 10 bases between. CDR1 PRHDT and CDR2 FYEKMQ come from the germline V gene (reference sequence). The CDR3 contains 12 residues. This CDR3 is CASNSLNYEQYF. The CDR3 DNA reads TGTGCCAGCAACTCTCTTAACTACGAGCAGTACTTC.

This clone was seen once. The chain has TRBV4-3 and TRBJ2-1; the match to TRBD2 covers 10 bases. Germline V gene sequence: CDR1 LGHNA, CDR2 YSLEER. This CDR3 has 17 residues. V lost 2 bases to trimming and J lost 3 bases; unmatched junction nucleotides: 7. Here the CDR3 reads CASSQRDIAGGYNEQFF. The CDR3 DNA reads TGCGCCAGCAGCCAAAGAGACATAGCGGGAGGCTACAATGAGCAGTTCTTC.

The V and J genes are TRBV9 and TRBJ2-2; no clear D gene. V lost 2 bases and J lost 7, with 12 bases in between. This CDR3 comprises 14 residues. CDR1 and CDR2 from the germline V gene are SGDLS and YYNGEE. CDR3 DNA sequence: TGTGCCAGCAGCGTTGACTTCGCACACGGGGAGCTGTTTTTT. Amino acids: CASSVDFAHGELFF.

This clone is a singleton in its sample. The chain has TRBV30 and TRBJ1-2; 8 nucleotides match TRBD1. Germline CDR1 GTSNPN, CDR2 SVGIG (reference sequence). The CDR3 spans 15 residues. V was clipped by 2 bases and J by 0 bases; unmatched bases: 5. The CDR3 region is CAWSRPGGSNYGYTF. The CDR3, as DNA: TGTGCCTGGAGTCGGCCAGGGGGCTCTAACTATGGCTACACCTTC.

The rearrangement joins TRBV18 to TRBJ2-2; 7 nucleotides align to TRBD2. Trimming at V came to 0 bases and at J to 7 bases, leaving 5 bases not matched to a gene. The CDR3 is made up of 15 amino acids. Looked up from germline, CDR1 is KGHSH and CDR2 is LQKENI. The CDR3 sequence: CASSPPGGLGGELFF. CDR3 DNA sequence: TGTGCCAGCTCACCACCGGGAGGGCTCGGCGGGGAGCTGTTTTTT.

The V gene is TRBV5-8, the J gene TRBJ1-2; TRBD1 aligns across 7 bases. Germline assignment: CDR1 SGHTS and CDR2 YDEGEE. The J segment lost 7 bases and the V segment lost 6 bases, leaving 9 bases of the junction unmatched. The CDR3 is 13 amino acids. The CDR3: CASIPTGTSGYTF. The CDR3 DNA reads as TGTGCCAGCATCCCGACAGGGACGAGTGGCTACACCTTC. The complete variable domain, with remaining parts taken from reference TRBV5-8 and TRBJ1-2, reads EAGVTQSPTHLIKTRGQQATLRCSPISGHTSVYWYQQALGLGLQFLLWYDEGEERNRGNFPPRFSGRQFPNYSSELNVNALELEDSALYLCASIPTGTSGYTFGSGTRLTVV.

This clone turned up a few times. V is TRBV6-6 and J is TRBJ1-3, with a possible D match to TRBD1 (6 bases). The germline V and J ends were trimmed by 5 bases and 4 bases, with 6 bases remaining between them. Germline V gene data show CDR1 as MNHNY and CDR2 as SVGAGI (reference sequence). This CDR3 region has 12 residues. The CDR3 protein is CASSGQGNTIYF. The CDR3 region has the DNA TGTGCCAGCAGTGGACAGGGAAACACCATATATTTT.

The rearrangement joins TRBV27 to TRBJ2-1; D is uncertain. CDR1 is MNHEY and CDR2 is SMNVEV in the germline V gene (reference sequence). V lost 3 bases, J lost 9 bases, and 9 bases lay in between. The CDR3 is 12 residues long. CDR3 DNA sequence: TGTGCCAGCAGTTTGACTTCCGGTGAGCAGTTCTTC. It specifies CASSLTSGEQFF.

In its sample, this clone was seen a few times. The CDR3 DNA sequence: TGTGCCAGCAGTTACGGTACAGGGGTGTTCGGCACTGAAGCTTTCTTT. It is translated as CASSYGTGVFGTEAFF. The V gene is TRBV6-5, the J gene TRBJ1-1; TRBD1 matches at 7 bases. From germline, CDR1 is MNHEY and CDR2 SVGAGI. The CDR3 length is 16 residues. J was trimmed by 4 bases and V by 2 bases; bases with no gene match: 10.

This clone came up a few times. The V and J genes are TRBV5-1 and TRBJ2-7; 10 positions agree with TRBD1. With 2 bases clipped from V and 2 bases from J, the junction kept 4 bases outside the gene matches. Germline lookup yields CDR1 SGHRS and CDR2 YFSETQ. This CDR3 region has 15 residues. CDR3 loop: CASSLSGTGAYEQYF. The CDR3 coding sequence is TGCGCCAGCAGCTTATCCGGGACAGGGGCCTACGAGCAGTACTTC.

This clone was detected only a few times. The chain employs TRBV4-3 and TRBJ1-4, with D unresolved. V shed 4 bases and J shed 0 bases, with 12 bases lying between them. CDR3 length: 16 residues. The germline V gene has CDR1 LGHNA and CDR2 YSLEER. The CDR3 nucleotides are TGCGCCAGCAGCCTCGGAGGGTCTGCAACTAATGAAAAACTGTTTTTT. Its protein is CASSLGGSATNEKLFF.

This chain connects TRBV2 to TRBJ2-5; a weak D match, TRBD1 (5 bases). Trimming took off 8 bases at V and 2 bases at J, with 12 bases between the two ends. There are 13 residues in the CDR3. Germline assignment: CDR1 SNHLY and CDR2 FYNNEI. DNA for the CDR3: TGTGCCAGCTCGAAGGGGCTTCAAGAGACCCAGTACTTC. Translating gives CASSKGLQETQYF.

The genes are TRBV7-2 and TRBJ2-5, with 8 bases lining up with TRBD2. The CDR3 spans 16 residues. CDR1 and CDR2 (germline): SGHTA, FQGNSA. Trimming took 1 base from V and 4 from J; bases not matched to a gene: 8. This CDR3 reads CASSLGLAGWGETQYF. The DNA for the CDR3 is TGTGCCAGCAGCTTAGGGCTAGCGGGTTGGGGAGAGACCCAGTACTTC.

The chain uses TRBV27 and TRBJ2-2; 14 nucleotides match TRBD2. The ends lost 3 bases at V and 6 bases at J; junction bases unmatched: 3. The CDR3 runs to 16 residues. The germline CDR1 and CDR2 sequences are MNHEY and SMNVEV (reference sequence). CDR3 amino acids: CASSFGTSGRAGELFF. The DNA for the CDR3 is TGTGCCAGCAGTTTTGGGACTAGCGGGAGAGCCGGGGAGCTGTTTTTT.